The subject of this entry is one T cell receptor beta chain. Its antigen is as yet unknown. Expressed TCRB transcripts were sequenced because the entire RNA isolate underwent reverse transcription. Produced via immunoSEQ multiplex PCR; TCRdb's table is partial and in-frame only. The profile shows some 150,000 clones, 13% of them singletons. Trimming stripped 4 bases from V and 2 bases from J, with 6 bases between. This CDR3 is 12 amino acids long. Germline values: CDR1 SGHRS, CDR2 YFSETQ. The source of the sample is a study of beta chain features in type 1 diabetes. Points from the study as a whole: The study found fewer insertions and more deletions at VDJ junctions in type 1 diabetes patients. Shorter TCRB CDR3s, moderately but significantly so, were found in Type 1 diabetes patients in all four CD4+ subsets. TCRB repertoires of naive, central memory and Treg cells appeared more similar among patients than among healthy donors.

A CD45RO/CCR7/CD25/CD127/CD95/CD27 panel sorted naive, central memory, regulatory and stem cell-like memory CD4+ cells. The sequenced sample consisted of central memory CD4+ T cells from blood. The chain is built from TRBV5-1 and TRBJ2-5; D unclear. The receptor comes from a man aged 18 to 35 with type 1 diabetes. CDR3: CASSAAQETQYF. The CDR3 coding sequence is TGCGCCAGCAGCGCCGCACAAGAGACCCAGTACTTC.